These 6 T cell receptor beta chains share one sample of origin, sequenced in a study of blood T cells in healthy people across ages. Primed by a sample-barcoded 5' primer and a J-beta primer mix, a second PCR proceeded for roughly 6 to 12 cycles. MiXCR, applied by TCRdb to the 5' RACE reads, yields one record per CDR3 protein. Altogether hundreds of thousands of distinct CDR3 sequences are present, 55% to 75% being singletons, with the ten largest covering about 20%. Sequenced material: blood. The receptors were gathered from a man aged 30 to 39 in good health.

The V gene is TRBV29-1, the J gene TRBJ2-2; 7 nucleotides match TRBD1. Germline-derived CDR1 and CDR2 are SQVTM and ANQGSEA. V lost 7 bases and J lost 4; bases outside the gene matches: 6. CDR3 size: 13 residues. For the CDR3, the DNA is TGCAGCGCCGAGACAGGGTTCACCGGGGAGCTGTTTTTT. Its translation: CSAETGFTGELFF.

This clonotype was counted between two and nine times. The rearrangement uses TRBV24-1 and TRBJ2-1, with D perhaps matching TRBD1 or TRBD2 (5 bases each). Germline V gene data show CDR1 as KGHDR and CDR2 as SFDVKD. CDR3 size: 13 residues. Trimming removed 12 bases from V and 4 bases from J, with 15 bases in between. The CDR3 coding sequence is TGTGCCGCGGGTAGAAGGGGTTACAATGAGCAGTTCTTC. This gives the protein CAAGRRGYNEQFF.

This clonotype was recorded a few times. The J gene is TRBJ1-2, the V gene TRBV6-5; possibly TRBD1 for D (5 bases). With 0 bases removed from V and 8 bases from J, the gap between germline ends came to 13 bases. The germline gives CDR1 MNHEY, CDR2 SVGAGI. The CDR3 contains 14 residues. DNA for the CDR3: TGTGCCAGCAGTTACTCCTCAGGGTTCGGGGGCTACACCTTC. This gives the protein CASSYSSGFGGYTF.

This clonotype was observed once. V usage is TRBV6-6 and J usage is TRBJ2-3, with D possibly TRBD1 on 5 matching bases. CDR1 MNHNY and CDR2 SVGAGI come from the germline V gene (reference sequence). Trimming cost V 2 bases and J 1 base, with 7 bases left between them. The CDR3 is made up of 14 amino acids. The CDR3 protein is CASSYATGTDTQYF. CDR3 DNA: TGTGCCAGCAGTTACGCGACAGGCACAGATACGCAGTATTTT.

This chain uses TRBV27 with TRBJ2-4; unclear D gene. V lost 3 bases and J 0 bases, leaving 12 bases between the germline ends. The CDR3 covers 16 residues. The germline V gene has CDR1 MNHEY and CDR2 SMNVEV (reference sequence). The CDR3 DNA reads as TGTGCCAGCAGTTTGAGGTTTGGGTTAGCCAAAAACATTCAGTACTTC. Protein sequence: CASSLRFGLAKNIQYF.

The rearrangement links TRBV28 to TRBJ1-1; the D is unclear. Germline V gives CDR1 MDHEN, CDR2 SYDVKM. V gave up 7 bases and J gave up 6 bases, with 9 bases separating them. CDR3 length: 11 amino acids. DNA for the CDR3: TGTGCCAGCAAGGGTGGGCCTGAAGCTTTCTTT. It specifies CASKGGPEAFF.